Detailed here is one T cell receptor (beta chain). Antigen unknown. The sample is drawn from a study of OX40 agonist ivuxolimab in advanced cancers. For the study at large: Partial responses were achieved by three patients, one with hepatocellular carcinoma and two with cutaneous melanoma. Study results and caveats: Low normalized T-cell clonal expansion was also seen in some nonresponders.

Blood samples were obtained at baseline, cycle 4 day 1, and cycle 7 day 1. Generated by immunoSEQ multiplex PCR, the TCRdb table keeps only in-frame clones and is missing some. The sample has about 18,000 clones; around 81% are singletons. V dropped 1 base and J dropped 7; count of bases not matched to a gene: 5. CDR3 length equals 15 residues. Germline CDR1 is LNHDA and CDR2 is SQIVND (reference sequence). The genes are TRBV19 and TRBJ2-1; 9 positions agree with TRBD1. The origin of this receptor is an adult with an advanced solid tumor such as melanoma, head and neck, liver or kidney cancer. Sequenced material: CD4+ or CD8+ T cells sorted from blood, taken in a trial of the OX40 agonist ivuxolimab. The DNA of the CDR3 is TGTGCCAGTAGTATAGGGGGGACAGGGTGGAATGAGCAGTTCTTC. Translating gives CASSIGGTGWNEQFF.